In its sample, the clone carrying this TCR beta chain was seen many times. Germline V gene data show CDR1 as SQVTM and CDR2 as ANQGSEA. With 7 bases removed from V and 3 bases from J, the gap between germline ends came to 13 bases. This CDR3 region has 12 residues. Bulk TCR library preparation followed previously described methods with listed TCR primers. TCRdb analysed the PCR reads with MiXCR anew, one entry per CDR3 protein. Of some 590,000 distinct CDR3 sequences detected, roughly 25% appear once; the ten largest clones hold 0.6% to 0.9%. This sample is drawn from a study of molecular identifiers for immune sequencing clone quantification. As for the study in general: In replicates, RNA taken from roughly 18,000 or 92,000 naive CD8 cells was divided five ways, and four portions underwent sequencing.

The sample consisted of naive CD8+ T cells from blood, with Jurkat cell RNA spiked in. The subset denotes: FACS-sorted CD8+CD4-CCR7+CD45RA+ naive T cells. This clonotype was sampled from a human donor in good health. Some libraries in this study had Jurkat cell RNA spiked in. The V gene is TRBV29-1, the J gene TRBJ2-7; the D gene is possibly TRBD2 (5 bases). The chain's CDR3 is CSEVRGNYEQYF. The CDR3 DNA reads TGCAGCGAAGTCAGAGGGAACTACGAGCAGTACTTC.